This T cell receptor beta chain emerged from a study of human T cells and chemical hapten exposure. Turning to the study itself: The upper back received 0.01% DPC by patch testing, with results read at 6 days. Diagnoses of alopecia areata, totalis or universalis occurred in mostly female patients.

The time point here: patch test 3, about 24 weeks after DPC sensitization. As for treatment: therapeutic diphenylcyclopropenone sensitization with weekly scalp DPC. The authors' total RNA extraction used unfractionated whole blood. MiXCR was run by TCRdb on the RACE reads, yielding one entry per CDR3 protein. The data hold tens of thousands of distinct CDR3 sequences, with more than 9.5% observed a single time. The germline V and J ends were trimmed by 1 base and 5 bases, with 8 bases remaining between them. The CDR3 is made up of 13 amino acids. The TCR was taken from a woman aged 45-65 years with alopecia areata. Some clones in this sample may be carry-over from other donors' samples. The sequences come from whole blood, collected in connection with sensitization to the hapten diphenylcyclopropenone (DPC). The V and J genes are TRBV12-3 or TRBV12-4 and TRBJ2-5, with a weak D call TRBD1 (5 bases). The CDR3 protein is CASSLGGAETQYF. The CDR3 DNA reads TGTGCCAGCAGTTTAGGTGGGGCCGAGACCCAGTACTTC.